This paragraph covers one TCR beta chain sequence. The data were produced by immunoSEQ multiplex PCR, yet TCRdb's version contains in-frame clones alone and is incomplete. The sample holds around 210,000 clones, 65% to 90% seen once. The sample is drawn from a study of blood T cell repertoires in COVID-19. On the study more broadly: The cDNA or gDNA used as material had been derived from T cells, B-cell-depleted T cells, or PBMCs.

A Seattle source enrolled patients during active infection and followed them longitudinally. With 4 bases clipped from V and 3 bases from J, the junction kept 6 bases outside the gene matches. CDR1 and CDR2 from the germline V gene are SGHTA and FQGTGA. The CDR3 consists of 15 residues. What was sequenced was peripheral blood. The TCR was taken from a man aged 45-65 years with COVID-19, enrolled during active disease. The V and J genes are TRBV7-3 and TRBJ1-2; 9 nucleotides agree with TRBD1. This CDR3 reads CASSSTGGAYYGYTF. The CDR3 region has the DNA TGTGCCAGCAGCTCCACAGGGGGCGCCTACTATGGCTACACCTTC.